The TCR beta chain under discussion was sequenced for a study of shared clonotypes between healthy human individuals. Points from the study as a whole: Some naive CD4 clonotypes, about 5%, turned up in common across a few donors. Compared with clonotypes that all four donors shared, non-shared clonotypes had lower generation probabilities.

Only CD45RO-negative cells positively selected for CCR7 counted as naive CD8 cells, so terminally differentiated effector memory CD45RA+ cells were excluded. This clone was seen once. Its antigen is unidentified. V gave up 6 bases and J gave up 5 bases, with 11 bases separating them. The CDR3 runs to 13 residues. Looked up from germline, CDR1 is MNHEY and CDR2 is SVGAGI. The table came from immunoSEQ multiplex PCR; TCRdb's copy has only in-frame clones and leaves some out. The table includes some 2,000,000 clones, approximately 94% detected once. The sequenced sample consisted of naive CD8+ T cells sorted from blood. This chain joins TRBV6-5 and TRBJ2-1; D possibly corresponds to TRBD2 (5 bases). This TCR was recovered from a man between 18 and 35 years old in good health. DNA for the CDR3: TGTGCCAGCAGGGAGGTCGGACACAATGAGCAGTTCTTC. It specifies CASREVGHNEQFF.